The subject of this entry is one T cell receptor (beta chain). Antigen: not known. This entry belongs to a study of CD8+ T cells in alopecia areata. Turning to the study itself: Treated patients were given 5 to 10 mg oral tofacitinib twice daily. Tofacitinib dosing lasted 6 to 18 months, which was then followed by 6 months off drug.

The CDR3 totals 16 residues. Germline V gene sequence: CDR1 SGDLS, CDR2 YYNGEE. Trimming took 3 bases from V and 2 from J, leaving 16 bases between them. Lesional scalp punch biopsies and peripheral blood came from alopecia areata patients. RNA, once extracted, was reverse transcribed into cDNA for use as the sequencing template. Clones were read by immunoSEQ multiplex PCR, and TCRdb kept only the in-frame ones, dropping some. The sample has some 180,000 clones, roughly 65% seen once; the top ten hold 1.5% to 2%. Notes on the study in general: The study found higher clonality in lesional than normal scalp, especially in alopecia totalis/universalis.

The source of this sequence is a human donor with alopecia areata. This sample comprised CD4+ T cells sorted from blood, obtained at week 0. V and J are TRBV9 and TRBJ2-3; D might be TRBD1 (6 bases). The CDR3 spells CASSAEKRGFTDTQYF. The CDR3 DNA sequence: TGTGCCAGCAGCGCAGAAAAGAGGGGGTTCACAGATACGCAGTATTTT. The full variable domain, completed using reference TRBV9 and TRBJ2-3, is DSGVTQTPKHLITATGQRVTLRCSPRSGDLSVYWYQQSLDQGLQFLIQYYNGEERAKGNILERFSAQQFPDLHSELNLSSLELGDSALYFCASSAEKRGFTDTQYFGPGTRLTVL.